This T cell receptor beta chain appears in the sequencing data of a study of CD8+ T cells in alopecia areata. Study-wide context: The study gave treated patients oral tofacitinib at 5 to 10 mg twice daily.

General study results and limits: Lesional scalp, especially alopecia totalis/universalis, showed higher clonality than normal scalp. During tofacitinib treatment, many expanded lesional clones remained in scalp and blood.

The sequencing template was cDNA reverse transcribed from extracted RNA. Measured with immunoSEQ multiplex PCR; TCRdb has only the in-frame clones, and not every one. This sample has 95,000 to 120,000 clones; roughly 50% occur once, and the top ten carry under 3.5%. Treatment described: oral pan-JAK inhibitor, 5-10 mg twice daily. Specimens obtained from alopecia areata patients comprised lesional scalp punch biopsies and peripheral blood. Comment on this clone: Its cognate antigen is unknown.

Trimming cost V 0 bases and J 0 bases, with 5 bases left between them. The CDR3 runs to 13 residues. Germline V gene sequence: CDR1 SQVTM, CDR2 ANQGSEA. The chain employs TRBV29-1 and TRBJ1-1; D not certain. This clonotype was sampled from a human donor with alopecia areata. Sequences were derived from CD4+ T cells sorted from blood, sampled at week 24, from a patient treated with tofacitinib. CDR3: CSVEEGVNTEAFF. DNA of the CDR3: TGCAGCGTTGAAGAGGGAGTGAACACTGAAGCTTTCTTT.